This is a list of T cell receptor beta chains from one sample in a study of cytomegalovirus exposure and HLA in healthy donors. Here immunoSEQ multiplex PCR was the method, and the copy in TCRdb shows in-frame clones only, minus some. The sample has some 260,000 clones; roughly 87% are singletons. Input material: PBMCs. All receptors derive from a woman aged 30 to 39 in good health and CMV-seronegative. Both conserved end residues are part of each CDR3. The order of the fields is V gene, J gene, clone size, D gene, CDR3 protein, CDR3 DNA. A D gene is named only where the DNA matches it firmly. Clone sizes are given selectively: once, few, many, or a class where the clone is expanded.

v_gene: TRBV7-9
j_gene: TRBJ2-2
abundance: once
d_gene: .
CDR3aa: CASSSSLNTGELFF
CDR3nt: TGTGCCAGCAGCTCCTCCCTGAACACCGGGGAGCTGTTTTTT

v_gene: TRBV5-1
j_gene: TRBJ1-5
abundance: once
d_gene: .
CDR3aa: CASSSGGESGNQPQHF
CDR3nt: TGCGCCAGCAGCTCCGGGGGGGAATCGGGCAATCAGCCCCAGCATTTT

v_gene: TRBV19
j_gene: TRBJ2-3
abundance: .
d_gene: TRBD2
CDR3aa: CASSLGSGSSTDTQYF
CDR3nt: TGTGCCAGTAGCCTTGGTAGCGGGAGTTCTACAGATACGCAGTATTTT

v_gene: TRBV29-1
j_gene: TRBJ2-3
abundance: .
d_gene: TRBD2
CDR3aa: CSVDPSISGRGTDTQYF
CDR3nt: TGCAGCGTTGACCCCTCGATTAGCGGGAGGGGCACAGATACGCAGTATTTT

v_gene: TRBV28
j_gene: TRBJ2-7
abundance: few
d_gene: .
CDR3aa: CASSLRGPSYEQYF
CDR3nt: TGTGCCAGCAGTTTGCGGGGCCCCTCCTACGAGCAGTACTTC

v_gene: TRBV6-1
j_gene: TRBJ1-2
abundance: .
d_gene: .
CDR3aa: CASQDGPLYGYTF
CDR3nt: TGTGCCAGTCAAGACGGCCCACTCTATGGCTACACCTTC

v_gene: TRBV25-1
j_gene: TRBJ2-7
abundance: .
d_gene: .
CDR3aa: CASSRGSYEQYF
CDR3nt: TGTGCCAGCAGTAGAGGCTCCTACGAGCAGTACTTC

v_gene: TRBV19
j_gene: TRBJ2-1
abundance: .
d_gene: .
CDR3aa: CASSIRNNEQFF
CDR3nt: TGTGCCAGTAGTATAAGGAACAATGAGCAGTTCTTC

v_gene: TRBV27
j_gene: TRBJ1-2
abundance: .
d_gene: TRBD1
CDR3aa: CASSLTDRDGYTF
CDR3nt: TGTGCCAGCAGTCTTACGGACAGGGATGGCTACACCTTC

v_gene: TRBV7-3
j_gene: TRBJ2-1
abundance: once
d_gene: .
CDR3aa: CASSFAGSSSYNEQFF
CDR3nt: TGTGCCAGCAGCTTCGCCGGGTCGAGCTCCTACAATGAGCAGTTCTTC

v_gene: TRBV7-9
j_gene: TRBJ2-1
abundance: once
d_gene: .
CDR3aa: CASSPLPTAEYNEQFF
CDR3nt: TGTGCCAGCAGCCCCCTACCTACGGCGGAGTACAATGAGCAGTTCTTC

v_gene: TRBV29-1
j_gene: TRBJ2-3
abundance: once
d_gene: .
CDR3aa: CSVEDLMGNGTDTQYF
CDR3nt: TGCAGCGTTGAAGATCTAATGGGGAATGGCACAGATACGCAGTATTTT

v_gene: TRBV27
j_gene: TRBJ1-2
abundance: few
d_gene: .
CDR3aa: CASSLSLVGGYTF
CDR3nt: TGTGCCAGCAGTTTATCCTTGGTAGGGGGCTACACCTTC

v_gene: TRBV28
j_gene: TRBJ1-1
abundance: .
d_gene: TRBD1
CDR3aa: CASSWDRVITEAFF
CDR3nt: TGTGCCAGCAGTTGGGACAGGGTGATCACTGAAGCTTTCTTT

v_gene: TRBV19
j_gene: TRBJ2-7
abundance: .
d_gene: .
CDR3aa: CASSIPGRYEQYF
CDR3nt: TGTGCCAGTAGTATCCCGGGGAGATACGAGCAGTACTTC

v_gene: TRBV9
j_gene: TRBJ1-2
abundance: few
d_gene: TRBD1
CDR3aa: CASSGTGVGYTF
CDR3nt: TGTGCCAGCAGCGGAACAGGGGTTGGCTACACCTTC

v_gene: TRBV4-2
j_gene: TRBJ2-6
abundance: .
d_gene: .
CDR3aa: CASSQDPSVAVLTF
CDR3nt: TGTGCCAGCAGCCAAGATCCCAGTGTGGCTGTCCTGACTTTC

v_gene: TRBV28
j_gene: TRBJ2-7
abundance: .
d_gene: .
CDR3aa: CASSLRGQSPYEQYF
CDR3nt: TGTGCCAGCAGTCTACGCGGACAGAGCCCCTACGAGCAGTACTTC

v_gene: TRBV28
j_gene: TRBJ1-2
abundance: .
d_gene: TRBD1
CDR3aa: CASSPLLGQGGNYGYTF
CDR3nt: TGTGCCAGCAGTCCGTTGTTGGGACAGGGGGGAAACTATGGCTACACCTTC

v_gene: TRBV9
j_gene: TRBJ2-3
abundance: .
d_gene: .
CDR3aa: CASSKGADTQYF
CDR3nt: TGTGCCAGCAGCAAAGGGGCAGATACGCAGTATTTT

v_gene: TRBV13
j_gene: TRBJ2-7
abundance: .
d_gene: .
CDR3aa: CASSLRNRDATLEQYF
CDR3nt: TGTGCCAGCAGCTTACGAAACCGGGACGCGACATTGGAGCAGTACTTC

v_gene: TRBV2
j_gene: TRBJ2-7
abundance: .
d_gene: .
CDR3aa: CASSEQVASSYEQYF
CDR3nt: TGTGCCAGCAGTGAACAGGTCGCTAGCAGCTACGAGCAGTACTTC

v_gene: TRBV6-1
j_gene: TRBJ1-1
abundance: .
d_gene: TRBD1
CDR3aa: CASSEASGTGNTEAFF
CDR3nt: TGTGCCAGCAGTGAAGCTAGCGGGACAGGGAACACTGAAGCTTTCTTT

v_gene: TRBV28
j_gene: TRBJ2-7
abundance: .
d_gene: .
CDR3aa: CASTRPTYEQYF
CDR3nt: TGTGCCAGCACGAGACCCACCTACGAGCAGTACTTC

v_gene: TRBV5-4
j_gene: TRBJ2-1
abundance: .
d_gene: .
CDR3aa: CASSRLRDSAYNEQFF
CDR3nt: TGTGCCAGCAGCCGCCTCCGGGACTCGGCCTACAATGAGCAGTTCTTC

v_gene: TRBV10-2
j_gene: TRBJ1-2
abundance: .
d_gene: .
CDR3aa: CASSEQQGLSGYTF
CDR3nt: TGCGCCAGCAGTGAACAGCAGGGGCTGTCGGGCTACACCTTC

v_gene: TRBV27
j_gene: TRBJ2-7
abundance: .
d_gene: TRBD2
CDR3aa: CASTSFLAGGYEQYF
CDR3nt: TGTGCCAGCACCTCTTTTCTAGCGGGAGGTTACGAGCAGTACTTC

v_gene: TRBV6-5
j_gene: TRBJ1-1
abundance: .
d_gene: .
CDR3aa: CASRGNTEAFF
CDR3nt: TGTGCCAGCAGAGGGAACACTGAAGCTTTCTTT

v_gene: TRBV2
j_gene: TRBJ2-5
abundance: .
d_gene: .
CDR3aa: CASSDGQYQETQYF
CDR3nt: TGTGCCAGCAGCGACGGACAGTACCAAGAGACCCAGTACTTC

v_gene: TRBV25-1
j_gene: TRBJ2-7
abundance: once
d_gene: .
CDR3aa: CASSGVTKGTSYEQYF
CDR3nt: TGTGCCAGCAGTGGCGTGACAAAAGGAACCTCCTACGAGCAGTACTTC

v_gene: TRBV4-1
j_gene: TRBJ2-1
abundance: .
d_gene: TRBD2
CDR3aa: CASSQDGGRAYNEQFF
CDR3nt: TGCGCCAGCAGCCAAGACGGCGGGAGAGCTTACAATGAGCAGTTCTTC

v_gene: TRBV11-2
j_gene: TRBJ2-5
abundance: .
d_gene: .
CDR3aa: CASSIGGLGETQYF
CDR3nt: TGTGCCAGCAGCATAGGGGGTCTGGGCGAGACCCAGTACTTC

v_gene: TRBV7-9
j_gene: TRBJ2-3
abundance: .
d_gene: TRBD2
CDR3aa: CASSGGQTSITDTQYF
CDR3nt: TGTGCCAGCAGCGGCGGGCAGACTAGCATCACAGATACGCAGTATTTT

v_gene: TRBV4-2
j_gene: TRBJ2-7
abundance: .
d_gene: TRBD2
CDR3aa: CASSQGLAGSYEQYF
CDR3nt: TGTGCCAGCAGCCAAGGGCTAGCGGGATCCTACGAGCAGTACTTC

v_gene: TRBV13
j_gene: TRBJ2-7
abundance: .
d_gene: TRBD1
CDR3aa: CASSLGGPGQGWEQYF
CDR3nt: TGTGCCAGCAGCTTAGGCGGCCCGGGACAGGGGTGGGAGCAGTACTTC

v_gene: TRBV27
j_gene: TRBJ2-3
abundance: .
d_gene: .
CDR3aa: CASSRRGAGTDTQYF
CDR3nt: TGTGCCAGCAGTAGGAGGGGGGCAGGCACAGATACGCAGTATTTT

v_gene: TRBV28
j_gene: TRBJ1-5
abundance: .
d_gene: TRBD1
CDR3aa: CASSLWGQGLNQPQHF
CDR3nt: TGTGCCAGCAGTTTATGGGGACAGGGGCTCAATCAGCCCCAGCATTTT

v_gene: TRBV5-1
j_gene: TRBJ2-2
abundance: once
d_gene: TRBD2
CDR3aa: CASSSGLAMNTGELFF
CDR3nt: TGCGCCAGCAGCTCGGGACTAGCCATGAACACCGGGGAGCTGTTTTTT

v_gene: TRBV6-1
j_gene: TRBJ2-2
abundance: .
d_gene: .
CDR3aa: CASRPGLVETGELFF
CDR3nt: TGTGCCAGCAGACCGGGACTCGTAGAAACCGGGGAGCTGTTTTTT

v_gene: TRBV7-8
j_gene: TRBJ2-1
abundance: once
d_gene: TRBD1
CDR3aa: CASSPPDRGGDNEQFF
CDR3nt: TGTGCCAGCAGCCCGCCGGACAGGGGAGGGGACAATGAGCAGTTCTTC

v_gene: TRBV11-2
j_gene: TRBJ2-1
abundance: .
d_gene: .
CDR3aa: CASKMRENLYNEQFF
CDR3nt: TGTGCCAGCAAAATGAGGGAGAACCTCTACAATGAGCAGTTCTTC

v_gene: TRBV5-6
j_gene: TRBJ2-7
abundance: .
d_gene: TRBD2
CDR3aa: CASSLRTSNSYEQYF
CDR3nt: TGTGCCAGCAGCTTACGGACTAGCAATTCCTACGAGCAGTACTTC

v_gene: TRBV27
j_gene: TRBJ2-3
abundance: .
d_gene: .
CDR3aa: CASSLFRGVPTDTQYF
CDR3nt: TGTGCCAGCAGTTTATTTAGGGGGGTTCCCACAGATACGCAGTATTTT

v_gene: TRBV28
j_gene: TRBJ2-7
abundance: .
d_gene: .
CDR3aa: CASSLAVLYEQYF
CDR3nt: TGTGCCAGCAGTTTAGCAGTTCTCTACGAGCAGTACTTC

v_gene: TRBV27
j_gene: TRBJ2-7
abundance: .
d_gene: TRBD1
CDR3aa: CASSPGGQGTHEQYF
CDR3nt: TGTGCCAGCAGTCCGGGGGGACAGGGAACCCACGAGCAGTACTTC

v_gene: TRBV28
j_gene: TRBJ2-7
abundance: .
d_gene: TRBD1
CDR3aa: CASSSTGGHEQYF
CDR3nt: TGTGCCAGCAGTTCTACAGGGGGCCACGAGCAGTACTTC

v_gene: TRBV7-9
j_gene: TRBJ2-7
abundance: .
d_gene: TRBD1
CDR3aa: CASRPGQSYEQYF
CDR3nt: TGTGCCAGCAGACCGGGACAGTCCTACGAGCAGTACTTC

v_gene: TRBV28
j_gene: TRBJ2-2
abundance: .
d_gene: TRBD2
CDR3aa: CASSLTSGSGAGELFF
CDR3nt: TGTGCCAGCAGTTTGACTAGCGGGAGCGGCGCCGGGGAGCTGTTTTTT

v_gene: TRBV19
j_gene: TRBJ1-5
abundance: .
d_gene: .
CDR3aa: CASSIGSGHQPQHF
CDR3nt: TGTGCCAGTAGTATCGGGTCGGGACATCAGCCCCAGCATTTT